A selection of T cell receptor beta chains follows, all from one sample in a study of early stage breast cancer tumors. The data were produced by immunoSEQ multiplex PCR, yet TCRdb's version contains in-frame clones alone and is incomplete. The data show around 41,000 clones, over 60% seen once. Sequences were obtained from blood. The receptors were gathered from a person aged 45 to 59 with breast cancer. Each CDR3 is given with its conserved first and last residue. D genes are given only for firm matches. Some rows mark clone size as missing; the rest say once, few, many or name a class of expanded clone.

j_call | d_call | clone_size | cdr3_length | v_call | cdr3_nt | cdr3_aa
TRBJ2-7 | - | - | 15 | TRBV15 | TGTGCCACCAGCAGAGGGGGTATGAGGGCCTACGAGCAGTACTTC | CATSRGGMRAYEQYF
TRBJ2-2 | TRBD2 | - | 16 | TRBV28 | TGTGCCAGCAGTCCTTGGGGTAGCGGGCCCACCGGGGAGCTGTTTTTT | CASSPWGSGPTGELFF
TRBJ1-1 | - | - | 15 | TRBV7-2 | TGTGCCAGCAGCCAGAGGCGGGGACGGGACACTGAAGCTTTCTTT | CASSQRRGRDTEAFF
TRBJ1-1 | - | few | 14 | TRBV19 | TGTGCCAGTAGTATACAGGGCAGGGGAACTGAAGCTTTCTTT | CASSIQGRGTEAFF
TRBJ2-7 | TRBD2 | - | 18 | TRBV27 | TGTGCCAGCAGCGACCTTGTCTCCCTAGCGGGATCTCCCTACGAGCAGTACTTC | CASSDLVSLAGSPYEQYF
TRBJ1-4 | - | - | 14 | TRBV11-2 | TGTGCCAGCAGCTCCGGGGACACCACCCAAAAACTGTTTTTT | CASSSGDTTQKLFF
TRBJ2-3 | - | - | 13 | TRBV18 | TGTGCCAGCTCCGAGGGCGGGCCAGATACGCAGTATTTT | CASSEGGPDTQYF
TRBJ1-1 | - | few | 13 | TRBV11-3 | TGTGCCAGCAGCTCCGGAGCGAACACTGAAGCTTTCTTT | CASSSGANTEAFF
TRBJ2-5 | TRBD1 | - | 14 | TRBV5-6 | TGTGCCAGCAGCGGGGACAGGGGGCAAGAGACCCAGTACTTC | CASSGDRGQETQYF
TRBJ2-7 | TRBD2 | - | 13 | TRBV19 | TGTGCCACCGGACTAGCGCCAGCCTACGAGCAGTACTTC | CATGLAPAYEQYF
TRBJ2-5 | - | - | 13 | TRBV1 | TGCACCAGCAGCCAAGGCAAGGGGGAGACCCAGTACTTC | CTSSQGKGETQYF
TRBJ2-3 | - | once | 13 | TRBV6-4 | TGTGCCAGCAGTGACTCGAGGGAAGATACGCAGTATTTT | CASSDSREDTQYF
TRBJ1-1 | TRBD1 | many | 14 | TRBV7-2 | TGTGCCACCGGGACAGAAGGCATGAACACTGAAGCTTTCTTT | CATGTEGMNTEAFF
TRBJ2-3 | TRBD2 | - | 16 | TRBV5-6 | TGTGCCAGCAGCGACTTCGGGGGGGCCAGGGCAGATACGCAGTATTTT | CASSDFGGARADTQYF
TRBJ1-4 | - | - | 15 | TRBV18 | TGTGCCAGCTCACCATCAGGGATTTCTAATGAAAAACTGTTTTTT | CASSPSGISNEKLFF
TRBJ2-7 | TRBD1 | - | 17 | TRBV7-3 | TGTGCCAGCAGCCCCAGGCCTGGACAGGGGGCATCCTACGAGCAGTACTTC | CASSPRPGQGASYEQYF
TRBJ2-7 | - | - | 15 | TRBV21-1 | TGTGCCAGCAGCTTACCTAGCGGAGGCTACTACGAGCAGTACTTC | CASSLPSGGYYEQYF
TRBJ2-5 | TRBD1 | - | 14 | TRBV18 | TGTGCCAGCTCCCCCGGGACAGGGAGGCAGACCCAGTACTTC | CASSPGTGRQTQYF
TRBJ2-7 | TRBD1 | few | 13 | TRBV18 | TGTGCCAGCTCACCCGGGACAGCTCACGAGCAGTACTTC | CASSPGTAHEQYF
TRBJ2-3 | - | - | 12 | TRBV18 | TGTGCCAGCTCTAGGACACCCGACACGCAGTATTTT | CASSRTPDTQYF
TRBJ1-1 | TRBD1 | few | 17 | TRBV7-9 | TGTGCCAGCAGCTTGCTGACAGGACCCCAGGGGGACACTGAAGCTTTCTTT | CASSLLTGPQGDTEAFF
TRBJ2-1 | - | - | 15 | TRBV9 | TGTGCCAGCAGCGCCGACCCTCAGGGTTACAATGAGCAGTTCTTC | CASSADPQGYNEQFF